This record looks at one T cell receptor beta chain sequence and its context. This specimen comes from a study of blood T cell repertoires in COVID-19. The CDR3 is made up of 21 amino acids. CDR1 and CDR2 (germline): MDHEN, SYDVKM. V lost 2 bases and J lost 1; bases outside the gene matches: 16. Data came from immunoSEQ multiplex PCR; TCRdb stores just in-frame clones and leaves some out. The sample consists of about 250,000 clones, approximately 84% of them appearing once. The rearrangement uses TRBV28 and TRBJ2-5; 13 bases match TRBD2. The TCR originated in a woman older than 75 with acute or convalescent COVID-19. The sequenced sample consisted of peripheral blood. CDR3 coding DNA: TGTGCCAGCAGTTTAAGTCGACTATTACTAGCGGGAGGGCCCGGCCAAGAGACCCAGTACTTC. This translates into CASSLSRLLLAGGPGQETQYF.